This TCR beta chain was sequenced during a study of T-cell reconstitution after alpha-beta-depleted transplantation in children (TCRdb year 2016). General notes on the study: The study quantitatively tracked T-cell immune reconstitution after TCRalphabeta/CD19-depleted allogeneic hematopoietic cell transplantation in children using TCR repertoire profiling.

V is reduced by 5 bases and J by 6 bases, leaving a spacing of 14 bases between them. CDR1 and CDR2 (MNHEY, SVGEGT) derive from the germline V gene. Reading from cysteine to phenylalanine, the CDR3 counts 13 amino acids. Only the CDR3 region is kept as DNA, spanning 39 bases read in frame from base 1. The library was made by PCR. Sequencing relied on an Illumina HiSeq 2500. To normalize quantification of the TCRbeta repertoire, the TCR libraries were built with molecular barcoding that relied on unique molecular identifiers. In TCRdb, the public reads were trimmed at Q25 with fastp and aligned with MiXCR, with productive beta chains retained. When rows share a CDR3 protein, they turn into one entry using the most common DNA and genes. This sample gives more than 550,000 distinct CDR3 sequences in total; 8% to 11% of them show up just once. The top ten clones comprise 4% to 5% of the sample. In regard to this clonotype: The target of this receptor is not known. No per-base quality is available; no much larger clone lies one base away.

This TCR was sampled from a human donor who donated a stem cell graft to a child with acute myeloid leukemia. The material sequenced was PBMCs from the stem cell graft donor, taken from the stem cell graft. The chain uses TRBV6-2 or TRBV6-3 and TRBJ2-7; no D gene is confidently identified. The encoded CDR3 is CASSQPRIGEQYF. In nucleotide form, the sequence is TGTGCCAGCAGTCAACCTAGAATCGGCGAGCAGTACTTC.